This T cell receptor beta chain appears in the sequencing data of a study of blood T cell repertoires in COVID-19. Only in-frame clones appear in the TCRdb table, and some are missing; sequencing was by immunoSEQ multiplex PCR. This sample yields about 240,000 clones, of which approximately 86% are seen a single time; just over 7% belongs to the top ten. CDR1 LGHDT and CDR2 YNNKEL come from the germline V gene (reference sequence). The CDR3 length is 16 residues. With V trimmed by 0 bases and J by 5 bases, 7 bases remained unmatched. This clone was detected only a few times. Input material: peripheral blood. The receptor comes from a man aged 60-69 years who had recovered from COVID-19. This rearrangement joins TRBV3-1 (or the pseudogene TRBV3-2) to TRBJ1-5, with TRBD1 identical over 7 bases. Here the CDR3 DNA reads TGTGCCAGCAGCCAAGATTCGGGAGGGGGCCATCAGCCCCAGCATTTT. Translated, it gives CASSQDSGGGHQPQHF.